The 13 T cell receptor beta chains presented below share a single source sample, sequenced in a study of response to subunit inactivated influenza vaccine. One entry per CDR3 protein results from TCRdb running MiXCR on the RT-PCR reads. The table lists about 300,000 distinct CDR3 sequences, around a fifth of them singletons. This specimen consisted of PBMCs from blood, obtained about 20 months after vaccination. These receptors were taken from a man aged 45-69 years who received an inactivated influenza vaccine.

This clonotype was seen more than once but under ten times. The gene calls are TRBV7-8 and TRBJ2-3; a possible D gene is TRBD2 (6 bases). Germline V CDR1 and CDR2: SGHVS, FQNEAQ. Trimming pared 5 bases from V and 8 bases from J, leaving 20 bases between. The CDR3 is 15 residues long. The CDR3 coding sequence is TGTGCCAGCAGCCCCAGCGGAGGGGATGGTGGTACGCAGTATTTT. Its protein product is CASSPSGGDGGTQYF.

The chain joins TRBV29-1 to TRBJ2-7; D may be TRBD1 (5 bases). Trimming took 0 bases from V and 5 from J, leaving 11 bases between them. CDR3 length equals 13 residues. Germline V gene lookup returns CDR1 SQVTM and CDR2 ANQGSEA. CDR3 residues: CSVEDQWTNEQYF. CDR3 nucleotides: TGCAGCGTTGAAGATCAGTGGACAAACGAGCAGTACTTC.

The V and J genes are TRBV3-1 and TRBJ1-1, with D possibly being TRBD1 (5 bases). The CDR3 loop spans 14 amino acids. The germline V and J ends were trimmed by 1 base and 2 bases, with 8 bases remaining between them. Germline assignment: CDR1 LGHDT and CDR2 YNNKEL (reference sequence). As DNA, the CDR3 is TGTGCCAGCAGCCAAGGGACACATAACACTGAAGCTTTCTTT. Protein: CASSQGTHNTEAFF.

CDR3 coding DNA: TGTGCCAGCAGCCATCCCCTTGGCGAGCAGTACTTC. This sequence encodes CASSHPLGEQYF. The chain joins TRBV3-1 to TRBJ2-7; D is uncertain. Germline V gives CDR1 LGHDT, CDR2 YNNKEL (reference sequence). This CDR3 is 12 amino acids long. Trimming removed 3 bases from V and 6 bases from J, with 9 bases in between.

This clonotype has at least ten counts. The rearrangement joins TRBV6-1 to TRBJ1-2; 12 bases match TRBD1. The CDR3 has 14 residues. The germline gives CDR1 MNHNS, CDR2 SASEGT. The V segment lost 5 bases and the J segment 8 bases; nucleotides outside the gene matches: 6. The CDR3 loop is CASSPGQGAFGYTF. The CDR3 nucleotides read TGTGCCAGCAGTCCGGGACAGGGGGCATTCGGCTACACCTTC.

This chain connects TRBV12-3 or TRBV12-4 to TRBJ2-3; a weak D match, TRBD1 (8 bases). The CDR3 loop spans 16 amino acids. V was cut by 7 bases and J by 4 bases, with 21 bases left in between. CDR3 region: CASTQGGRAAADTQYF. In nucleotides, the CDR3 is TGTGCCAGCACACAGGGGGGGAGAGCGGCGGCAGATACGCAGTATTTT.

This clonotype was recorded a few times. This chain links TRBV10-3 with TRBJ2-3; a weak D match, TRBD1 (5 bases). The CDR3 extends over 12 amino acids. The V end was cut by 5 bases, the J end by 5 bases, with 8 bases between. The germline gives CDR1 ENHRY, CDR2 SYGVKD. The CDR3 here is CAISKTGDTQYF. The CDR3 region has the DNA TGTGCCATCAGTAAAACAGGAGATACGCAGTATTTT.

The chain carries TRBV5-4 and TRBJ1-5; tentatively, D is TRBD1 (6 bases). CDR1 is SGHNT, CDR2 YYREEE, per germline (reference sequence). The CDR3 extends over 15 amino acids. Between the trimmed V and J ends, which lost 0 bases and 2 bases, there was a span of 9 bases. The CDR3 DNA reads TGTGCCAGCAGCTTGGGGCCAGGGGGCAATCAGCCCCAGCATTTT. Its translation is CASSLGPGGNQPQHF. The complete variable domain, with remaining parts taken from reference TRBV5-4 and TRBJ1-5, reads ETGVTQSPTHLIKTRGQQVTLRCSSQSGHNTVSWYQQALGQGPQFIFQYYREEENGRGNFPPRFSGLQFPNYSSELNVNALELDDSALYLCASSLGPGGNQPQHFGDGTRLSIL.

The chain has TRBV11-2 and TRBJ1-1, with unresolved D. The germline CDR1 and CDR2 sequences are SGHAT and FQNNGV. Deletions cut 1 base from V and 5 bases from J, with 11 bases between. This CDR3 contains 14 residues. The CDR3 DNA reads as TGTGCCAGCAGCTTAGGGGTCGTCCGAACTGAAGCTTTCTTT. Protein product: CASSLGVVRTEAFF. Full variable domain (missing parts from reference TRBV11-2 and TRBJ1-1): EAGVAQSPRYKIIEKRQSVAFWCNPISGHATLYWYQQILGQGPKLLIQFQNNGVVDDSQLPKDRFSAERLKGVDSTLKIQPAKLEDSAVYLCASSLGVVRTEAFFGQGTRLTVV.

This clonotype has just a few counts. This chain joins TRBV7-8 and TRBJ2-1, with 13 nucleotides matching TRBD2. The CDR3 is made up of 15 amino acids. V gave up 4 bases and J gave up 8 bases; unmatched junction bases: 5. The germline V gene encodes CDR1 SGHVS and CDR2 FQNEAQ. Written as DNA, the CDR3 is TGTGCCAGCAGCTCGAGGACTAGCGGGAGAGATGAGCAGTTCTTC. Protein: CASSSRTSGRDEQFF.

The CDR3 nucleotides are TGCAGCGTTGTACCCAGCGGCACATCCCAGTACTTC. Protein product: CSVVPSGTSQYF. The chain carries TRBV29-1 and TRBJ2-5; D is perhaps TRBD2 (5 bases). The V gene's germline CDR1 is SQVTM and CDR2 ANQGSEA. Trimming took 4 bases from V and 9 from J, leaving 15 bases between them. This CDR3 is built from 12 residues.

This clonotype was picked up a small number of times. The chain uses TRBV6-2 or TRBV6-3 and TRBJ2-3; D might be TRBD1 or TRBD2, each matching 5 bases. The CDR3 length is 16 residues. Germline lookup yields CDR1 MNHEY and CDR2 SVGEGT. Trimming took off 6 bases at V and 0 bases at J, with 16 bases between the two ends. The CDR3: CASRLSSGDSTDTQYF. In nucleotides, the CDR3 is TGTGCCAGCAGGCTGTCGAGTGGGGACAGCACAGATACGCAGTATTTT.

In this sample, this clonotype turned up a few times. At one of its ends the junction is not consistent with the germline gene, which may arise from a read error. This rearrangement joins TRBV6-6 to TRBJ1-2, with 8 bases aligning to TRBD1. CDR1 is MNHNY and CDR2 is SVGAGI in the germline V gene (reference sequence). The CDR3 is 13 residues long. The CDR3 DNA reads TGTGCCAGCAGTTATCGGGACAGGCAACCCCAGAGCTTC. This gives the protein CASSYRDRQPQSF.